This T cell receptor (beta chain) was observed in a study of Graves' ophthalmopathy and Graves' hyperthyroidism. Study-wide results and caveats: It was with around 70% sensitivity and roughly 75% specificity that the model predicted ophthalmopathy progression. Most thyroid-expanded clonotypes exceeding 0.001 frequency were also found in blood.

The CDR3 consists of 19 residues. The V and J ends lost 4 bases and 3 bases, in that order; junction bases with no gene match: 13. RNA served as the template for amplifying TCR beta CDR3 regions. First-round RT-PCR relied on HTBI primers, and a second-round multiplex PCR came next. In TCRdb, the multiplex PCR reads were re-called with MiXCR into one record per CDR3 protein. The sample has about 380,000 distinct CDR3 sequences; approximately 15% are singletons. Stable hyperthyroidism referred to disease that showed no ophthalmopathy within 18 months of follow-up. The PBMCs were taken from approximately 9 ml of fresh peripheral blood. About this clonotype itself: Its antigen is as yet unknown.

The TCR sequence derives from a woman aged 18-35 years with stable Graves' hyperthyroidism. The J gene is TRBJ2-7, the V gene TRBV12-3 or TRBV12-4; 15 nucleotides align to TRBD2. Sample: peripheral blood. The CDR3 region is CASSSSTGTSGGTYYEQYF. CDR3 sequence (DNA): TGTGCCAGCAGTTCTAGTACCGGGACTAGCGGGGGGACGTACTACGAGCAGTACTTC.